The entry below gives a single T cell receptor beta chain sequence along with its context. Antigen unknown. The same CDR3 also results from other DNA sequences found in this sample. The germline V gene encodes CDR1 SGDLS and CDR2 YYNGEE. This CDR3 is built from 14 residues. Trimming took off 0 bases at V and 4 bases at J, with 9 bases between the two ends. This specimen belongs to a study of shared clonotypes between healthy human individuals. Study findings and constraints: Of the naive CD4 clonotypes, about 5.4% were shared across four donors.

The authors divided CD4+ cells into CD45RA+ naive and CD45RA-negative memory subsets. As processed by the authors: Filtering of immunoSEQ junctional sequences could not match full-length read filtering. Assay: immunoSEQ multiplex PCR; the TCRdb copy retains only in-frame clones and omits some. The V and J calls and clone size come from that table; D and trimming were worked out from the DNA. The sample has some 2,500,000 clones, 80% to 95% seen once; the top ten hold 0.3% to 0.4%. The chain uses TRBV9 and TRBJ2-3, with D tentatively TRBD2 (5 bases). The sequence was collected from a man younger than 30 in good health. Some clones in this sample may be carry-over from other donors' samples. The sequenced material came from naive CD4+ T cells from PBMCs. The subset is: CD45RA+ positively selected. CDR3 DNA: TGTGCCAGCAGCGTAGTGGGGAGCGCAGATACGCAGTATTTT. As protein: CASSVVGSADTQYF.